The clone carrying this TCR beta chain was found a few times. Its specificity is not known. V trimming: 4 bases; J trimming: 8 bases; junction bases outside the gene matches: 17. This CDR3 region has 16 residues. Germline V gene sequence: CDR1 SGHTA, CDR2 FQGNSA. Building the TCR beta libraries relied on iRepertoire HTBI primers, and CDR3 regions underwent Arm-PCR. TCRdb passed the multiplex PCR reads through MiXCR, listing each CDR3 protein once. The sample has some 300,000 distinct CDR3 sequences; roughly a fifth are singletons. This record comes from a study of regulatory T cells in long-lasting Graves disease. On the study more broadly: With positive TSH receptor antibodies and over 5 years of antithyroid drugs, Graves' disease was considered persistent. General study findings and limits: With persistent disease, TRBV28, TRBJ1-2 and TRBJ2-5 were the favored segments. Fewer public clonotypes were shared by new patients (around 1,000) than by persistent patients (around 2,900). Lower TCR diversity was seen in persistent Graves' patients than in newly diagnosed ones.

The time point was: persistent/refractory GD, antithyroid drugs over 5 years with positive TRAb. PBMC-extracted RNA yielded the TCR library. The clonotype originates from a female donor with Graves disease. The material was peripheral blood mononuclear cells (PBMCs), obtained when the disease was refractory, from a patient treated with antithyroid drugs. V is TRBV7-2 and J is TRBJ2-7, with 7 bases that match TRBD2. The CDR3 reads CASSSYDRAGPVKQYF. CDR3 sequence (DNA): TGTGCCAGCAGCTCATACGATCGAGCGGGACCCGTCAAGCAGTACTTC.